This T cell receptor beta chain was identified in a study of T-cell reconstitution after alpha-beta-depleted transplantation in children listed by TCRdb under 2016. Background on the whole study: T-cell immune reconstitution after TCRalphabeta/CD19-depleted allogeneic hematopoietic cell transplantation in children was quantitatively tracked in the study by means of TCR repertoire profiling. Overall results and qualifications from the work: In some patients, the high TCRbeta diversity seen at day 60 was put down to recipient T cells and intrathymic progenitors that had survived conditioning. Over the following months the frequencies of hyperexpanded clones went down, and after one year T-cell counts and TCRbeta diversity were mostly credited to newly produced T cells. Apparently early alphabetaT-cell count recovery about two months after transplant reportedly relied on only several hundred rapidly expanded clones derived from non-depleted graft cells.

The sample's treatment or condition label, in plain terms: allogeneic hematopoietic cell transplantation with graft depleted of TCRalphabeta T cells and CD19 B cells. TCRalphabeta/CD19-depleted allogeneic hematopoietic cell grafts were given to the transplant recipients, all of whom were children. Library generation was performed with PCR. The reads were generated on an Illumina HiSeq 2500. Molecular barcoding was employed in the preparation of TCR libraries, with unique molecular identifiers being used to normalize TCRbeta repertoire quantification. The public reads were reprocessed in TCRdb via fastp at Q25 and MiXCR, keeping in-frame beta chains. Entries are consolidated by CDR3 protein sequence, retaining the most common genes and DNA. The sample includes some 290,000 distinct CDR3 sequences, with approximately 23% observed a single time. The top ten clones comprise around 9.9% of the sample.

Inclusive of the bounding cysteine and phenylalanine, the CDR3 is 15 residues long. Only the CDR3 DNA stays, 45 bases, in frame from base 1. V loses 2 bases of germline sequence and J loses 7 bases, and the interval between the two ends is 19 bases. CDR1 and CDR2 are read off the germline V gene (reference sequence) as SGHKS and YYEKEE. On this clonotype itself: Its specific antigen is unknown. It has no much larger one-base neighbor in the sample; base qualities were not kept.

The sequence was obtained from a male patient between 10 and 17 years old who had a stem cell transplant for acute lymphoblastic leukemia, so the T cells may come from the graft donor. The sequencing here drew on PBMCs, mostly from graft donor cells, taken 180 days after TCRalphabeta/CD19-depleted stem cell transplant. The chain is made from TRBV5-5 and TRBJ2-7, with TRBD2 perhaps the D gene, on 5 matching bases. The CDR3 protein is CASSLSHGKAWEQYF. The DNA sequence is given as TGTGCCAGCAGCTTAAGCCACGGGAAGGCTTGGGAGCAGTACTTC.